This T cell receptor (beta chain) was retrieved from a study of T cell repertoires in cytomegalovirus infection. Study-wide context: Both recently identified HLA-C-restricted and well-studied HLA-B-restricted CMV epitopes were used in the study. Regarding the study as a whole: Cumulative frequency of public TCR beta families picked out carriers of CMV plus the relevant HLA.

TCRdb re-analysed the reads in MiXCR, keeping a single row per CDR3 protein. This sample has some 920,000 distinct CDR3 sequences, with around 30% found just once. This clonotype was seen a handful of times. What it binds is unknown. The CDR3 runs 15 residues. Germline CDR1 SGHRS, CDR2 YFSETQ. Deletions cut 1 base from V and 3 bases from J, with 13 bases between. The chain couples TRBV5-1 to TRBJ1-2, with D possibly being TRBD1 (6 bases). The TCR originated in a human donor in good health (CMV status not recorded). Some clones in this sample may be carry-over from other donors' samples. Here the sequenced sample was cultured CD8+ T cells from PBMCs, taken from culture after CMV antigen stimulation. The CDR3, as DNA: TGCGCCAGCAGCTTGATGTACAGGGCCGACTATGGCTACACCTTC. Protein: CASSLMYRADYGYTF.